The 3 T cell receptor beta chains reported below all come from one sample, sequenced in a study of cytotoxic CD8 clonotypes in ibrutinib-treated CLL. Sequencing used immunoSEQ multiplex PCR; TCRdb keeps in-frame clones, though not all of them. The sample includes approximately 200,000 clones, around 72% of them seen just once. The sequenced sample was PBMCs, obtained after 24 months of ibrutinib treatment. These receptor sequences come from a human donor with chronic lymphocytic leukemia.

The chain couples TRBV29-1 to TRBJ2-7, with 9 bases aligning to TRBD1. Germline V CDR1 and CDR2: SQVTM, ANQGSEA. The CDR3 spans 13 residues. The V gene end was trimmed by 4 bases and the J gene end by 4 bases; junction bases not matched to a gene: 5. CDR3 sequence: CSVAGQGTYEQYF. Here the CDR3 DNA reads TGCAGCGTTGCCGGACAGGGGACGTACGAGCAGTACTTC.

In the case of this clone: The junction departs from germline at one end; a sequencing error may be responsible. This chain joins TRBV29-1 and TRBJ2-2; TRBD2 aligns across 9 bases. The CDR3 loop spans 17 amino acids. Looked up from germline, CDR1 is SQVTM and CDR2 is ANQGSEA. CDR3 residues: CSVEGLAGASNIGELFF. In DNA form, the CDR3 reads TGCAGCGTTGAAGGGTTAGCGGGAGCCTCGAACATCGGGGAGCTGTTTTTT.

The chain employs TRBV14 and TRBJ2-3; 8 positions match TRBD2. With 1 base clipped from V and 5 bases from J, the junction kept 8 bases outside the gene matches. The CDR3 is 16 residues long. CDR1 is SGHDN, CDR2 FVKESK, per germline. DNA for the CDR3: TGTGCCAGCAGCCAAGCGTACGGGAGGGCCGAAGATACGCAGTATTTT. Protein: CASSQAYGRAEDTQYF.